The T cell receptor (beta chain) under discussion was sequenced for a study of T cell responses to AZD1222 COVID-19 vaccine. Study findings and constraints: Regions left unmutated in variants are reportedly the target of nearly half of spike-specific TCRs. Females outnumbered males among donors, who were mostly white British; clonal diversity was possibly underestimated.

Only in-frame clones appear in the TCRdb table, and some are missing; sequencing was by immunoSEQ multiplex PCR. This sample has 110,000 or so clones, with approximately 89% found just once. This CDR3 spans 12 amino acids. V lost 4 bases and J 0 bases, leaving 6 bases between the germline ends. Germline V gene sequence: CDR1 GTSNPN, CDR2 SVGIG (reference sequence). Concerning this clone itself: Antigen specificity is unknown. Other DNA sequences of this sample code for an identical CDR3.

Sequencing used peripheral blood, obtained on day 0 of MenACWY control vaccination. The rearrangement joins TRBV30 to TRBJ1-1, with D uncertain. The clonotype originates from an adult in good health. CDR3 DNA sequence: TGTGCCTGGACAGGTTTGAACACTGAAGCTTTCTTT. This gives the protein CAWTGLNTEAFF.